Listed here are 17 T cell receptor beta chains from one sample, sequenced in a study of blood T cell repertoires in COVID-19. Only in-frame clones appear in the TCRdb table, and some are missing; sequencing was by immunoSEQ multiplex PCR. The data show 250,000 or so clones, 80% to 90% seen once. Sequenced material: PBMCs or T cells enriched from blood (not recorded which). The source of these receptors is a woman aged 40 to 50 who had been exposed to COVID-19.

For the CDR3, the DNA is TGTGCCAGCAGCCCGACTAGTAGGCAGTTCTTC. This translates into CASSPTSRQFF. The chain uses TRBV7-9 and TRBJ2-1; tentative D call: TRBD2 (6 bases). Germline CDR1 and CDR2: SEHNR and FQNEAQ (reference sequence). CDR3 length: 11 amino acids. V gave up 5 bases and J gave up 12 bases, with 11 bases separating them.

This clone was detected once. The chain employs TRBV18 and TRBJ1-1; D call uncertain. V lost 2 bases to trimming and J lost 1 base, with 8 bases between them. CDR1 is KGHSH and CDR2 is LQKENI in the germline V gene. The CDR3 runs to 14 residues. The CDR3 coding sequence is TGTGCCAGCTCACCAACAGAGGGGAACACTGAAGCTTTCTTT. It codes for CASSPTEGNTEAFF.

The chain combines TRBV28 with TRBJ1-6; weak D call: TRBD1 (5 bases). V gave up 3 bases and J gave up 7 bases, with 13 bases separating them. Germline V CDR1 and CDR2: MDHEN, SYDVKM. The CDR3 consists of 15 residues. CDR3 loop: CASSFSRWGNSPLHF. CDR3 sequence (DNA): TGTGCCAGCAGTTTTTCAAGATGGGGCAATTCACCCCTCCACTTT.

The rearrangement uses TRBV21-1 and TRBJ1-5; no check of the table's D call, TRBD1, against the DNA was made. TRBV21-1 is assigned pseudogene status. The CDR3 loop spans 15 amino acids. Written as DNA, the CDR3 is TGTGCCAGCAGATCCGGGACACCCCCAAATCAGCCCCAGCATTTT. This codes for CASRSGTPPNQPQHF.

The chain joins TRBV7-2 to TRBJ1-6; 7 bases agree with TRBD1. The J segment lost 4 bases and the V segment lost 1 base, leaving 4 bases of the junction unmatched. Per germline, CDR1 SGHTA and CDR2 FQGNSA. The CDR3 contains 16 residues. In DNA form, the CDR3 reads TGTGCCAGCAGCTTAGTTCAGGGGGTTTATAATTCACCCCTCCACTTT. This gives the protein CASSLVQGVYNSPLHF.

This clone was recorded once. The chain combines TRBV9 with TRBJ2-3, with 10 bases fitting TRBD2. The CDR3 runs to 16 residues. Germline CDR1 SGDLS, CDR2 YYNGEE. V trimming: 4 bases; J trimming: 0 bases; junction bases outside the gene matches: 5. The CDR3 DNA sequence: TGTGCCAGCAGCTTTAGCGGGAGGACAAGCACAGATACGCAGTATTTT. Translating it yields CASSFSGRTSTDTQYF.

This rearrangement joins TRBV11-3 to TRBJ2-1; D remains ambiguous. The CDR3 loop spans 14 amino acids. Germline V gene sequence: CDR1 SGHNT, CDR2 YENEEA. The germline V and J ends were trimmed by 5 bases and 4 bases, with 12 bases remaining between them. The DNA for the CDR3 is TGTGCCAGCAGCCCTTTCGGGTATTACAATGAGCAGTTCTTC. Its translation: CASSPFGYYNEQFF. The whole variable domain, remainder taken from reference TRBV11-3 and TRBJ2-1, is EAGVVQSPRYKIIEKKQPVAFWCNPISGHNTLYWYLQNLGQGPELLIRYENEEAVDDSQLPKDRFSAERLKGVDSTLKIQPAELGDSAVYLCASSPFGYYNEQFFGPGTRLTVL.

V gene TRBV10-3 combines with J gene TRBJ1-1, with 11 nucleotides matching TRBD1. With 6 bases clipped from V and 10 bases from J, the junction kept 4 bases outside the gene matches. This CDR3 region has 12 residues. Germline-derived CDR1 and CDR2 are ENHRY and SYGVKD. The DNA of the CDR3 is TGTGCCATCAGCGGGACAGGGGGAAGAGCTTTCTTT. It is translated as CAISGTGGRAFF.

V usage is TRBV6-5 and J usage is TRBJ1-1, with D perhaps matching TRBD1 (6 bases). The germline V and J ends were trimmed by 5 bases and 6 bases, with 13 bases remaining between them. The CDR3 spans 13 residues. Per germline, CDR1 MNHEY and CDR2 SVGAGI. The CDR3 sequence: CASSPVGAPEAFF. The CDR3 DNA sequence: TGTGCCAGCAGTCCCGTGGGGGCCCCTGAAGCTTTCTTT.

Details on this clone: An end of the junction does not agree with germline; a read error may underlie this. V gene TRBV5-1 combines with J gene TRBJ2-5; TRBD1 aligns across 9 bases. CDR1 SGHRS and CDR2 YFSETQ come from the germline V gene. There are 13 residues in the CDR3. CDR3 in amino acids: CASSWTGEETQYF. CDR3 nucleotide sequence: TGTGCCAGCAGCTGGACAGGGGAAGAGACCCAGTACTTC.

In nucleotides, the CDR3 is TGTGCCAGCAGCCTAGCCCTGGGGGACAGGCCGCACTTT. Translation: CASSLALGDRPHF. This chain uses TRBV9 with TRBJ1-6; 8 bases map to TRBD1. The CDR3 spans 13 residues. V gave up 4 bases and J gave up 19 bases; unmatched junction bases: 13. Germline V gives CDR1 SGDLS, CDR2 YYNGEE.

V usage is TRBV28 and J usage is TRBJ1-2; 9 nucleotides align to TRBD1. The J segment lost 8 bases and the V segment lost 5 bases, leaving 12 bases of the junction unmatched. Germline lookup yields CDR1 MDHEN and CDR2 SYDVKM. The CDR3 is made up of 15 amino acids. CDR3 nucleotide sequence: TGTGCCAGCAGTCCTGCCGCCGGGACAGGGAAGGGCTACACCTTC. Protein: CASSPAAGTGKGYTF.

The genes are TRBV27 and TRBJ1-5, with 9 bases lining up with TRBD1. The CDR3 length is 16 residues. With V trimmed by 5 bases and J by 0 bases, 5 bases remained unmatched. The germline V gene has CDR1 MNHEY and CDR2 SMNVEV (reference sequence). DNA for the CDR3: TGTGCCAGCAGTGCAACGGACAGGGGTAGCAATCAGCCCCAGCATTTT. It specifies CASSATDRGSNQPQHF.

This clone has only one observation. The chain uses TRBV4-3 and TRBJ2-3; 8 nucleotides line up with TRBD2. V gave up 1 base and J gave up 4 bases; unmatched junction bases: 10. Germline V gene lookup returns CDR1 LGHNA and CDR2 YSLEER. CDR3 length equals 17 residues. CDR3 nucleotides: TGCGCCAGCAGCCAAGCCCCCGGACTAGCAGTGGCAGATACGCAGTATTTT. As protein: CASSQAPGLAVADTQYF.

The chain recombines TRBV19 with TRBJ1-5, with 10 bases that match TRBD1. Trimming cost V 7 bases and J 4 bases; bases outside gene matches: 7. The germline gives CDR1 LNHDA, CDR2 SQIVND (reference sequence). The CDR3 runs 15 residues. The CDR3 loop reads CASTNLDRGNQPQHF. CDR3 bases: TGTGCCAGTACCAACCTGGACAGGGGGAATCAGCCCCAGCATTTT.

The chain links TRBV27 to TRBJ2-7; 14 positions match TRBD2. This CDR3 comprises 18 residues. The V and J ends lost 5 bases and 3 bases, in that order; junction bases with no gene match: 12. CDR1 MNHEY and CDR2 SMNVEV come from the germline V gene (reference sequence). The CDR3, as DNA: TGTGCCAGCAGTGGACGGACTAGCGGGAGGTTGGGGGGCTACGAGCAGTACGTC. Its protein is CASSGRTSGRLGGYEQYV.

The gene calls are TRBV29-1 and TRBJ1-1; D may be TRBD1 (5 bases). The CDR3 sequence is 14 residues long. Trimming shortened V by 3 bases and J by 2 bases, and 13 bases separated the two germline ends. The germline CDR1 and CDR2 sequences are SQVTM and ANQGSEA. The CDR3 is CSVDRSGHNTEAFF. CDR3 in DNA: TGCAGCGTTGATAGGTCAGGGCACAACACTGAAGCTTTCTTT. Filled out from reference TRBV29-1 and TRBJ1-1, the complete variable domain reads SAVISQKPSRDICQRGTSLTIQCQVDSQVTMMFWYRQQPGQSLTLIATANQGSEATYESGFVIDKFPISRPNLTFSTLTVSNMSPEDSSIYLCSVDRSGHNTEAFFGQGTRLTVV.